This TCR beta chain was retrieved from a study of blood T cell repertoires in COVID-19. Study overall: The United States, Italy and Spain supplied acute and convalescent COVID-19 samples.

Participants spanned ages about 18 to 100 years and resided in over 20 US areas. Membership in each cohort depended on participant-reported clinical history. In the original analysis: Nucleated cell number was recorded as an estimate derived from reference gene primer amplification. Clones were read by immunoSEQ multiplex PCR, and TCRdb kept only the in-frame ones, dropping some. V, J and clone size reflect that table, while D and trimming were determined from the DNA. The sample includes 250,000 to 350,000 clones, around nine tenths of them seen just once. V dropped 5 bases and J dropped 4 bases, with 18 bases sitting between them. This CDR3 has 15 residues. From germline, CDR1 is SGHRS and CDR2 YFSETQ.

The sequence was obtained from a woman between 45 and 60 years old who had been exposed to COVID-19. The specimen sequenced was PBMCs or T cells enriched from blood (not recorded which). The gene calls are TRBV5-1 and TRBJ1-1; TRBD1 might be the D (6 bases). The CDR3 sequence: CASSRTGTLGTEAFF. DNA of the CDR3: TGCGCCAGCAGTAGAACAGGGACCTTGGGCACTGAAGCTTTCTTT.